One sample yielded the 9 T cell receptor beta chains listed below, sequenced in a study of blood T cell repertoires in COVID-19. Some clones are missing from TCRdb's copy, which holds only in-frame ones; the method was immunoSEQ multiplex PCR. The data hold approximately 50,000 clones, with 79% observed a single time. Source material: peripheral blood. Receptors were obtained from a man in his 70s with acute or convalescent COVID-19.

The DNA for the CDR3 is TGCGCCAGCAGCTCCGACAGGAAGGGGCTCTATGGCTACACCTTC. Translation: CASSSDRKGLYGYTF. V is TRBV5-1 and J is TRBJ1-2; a weak D match, TRBD1 (6 bases). The CDR3 sequence is 15 residues long. CDR1 is SGHRS and CDR2 is YFSETQ in the germline V gene. V lost 3 bases and J lost 4, with 16 bases in between.

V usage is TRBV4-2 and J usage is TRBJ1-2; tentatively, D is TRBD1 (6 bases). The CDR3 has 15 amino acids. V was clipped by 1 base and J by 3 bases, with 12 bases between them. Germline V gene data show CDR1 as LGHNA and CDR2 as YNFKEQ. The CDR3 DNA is TGTGCCAGCAGCCAAGTGACAGGCCAGGACTATGGCTACACCTTC. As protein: CASSQVTGQDYGYTF.

This CDR3 is CASRGTLSNEKLFF. The CDR3 DNA follows: TGTGCCAGCAGAGGGACATTATCTAATGAAAAACTGTTTTTT. The rearrangement uses TRBV2 and TRBJ1-4, with D possibly being TRBD1 (6 bases). Trimming left V 6 bases short and J 3 bases short, with 11 bases between. The CDR3 is 14 residues long. Germline V CDR1 and CDR2: SNHLY, FYNNEI.

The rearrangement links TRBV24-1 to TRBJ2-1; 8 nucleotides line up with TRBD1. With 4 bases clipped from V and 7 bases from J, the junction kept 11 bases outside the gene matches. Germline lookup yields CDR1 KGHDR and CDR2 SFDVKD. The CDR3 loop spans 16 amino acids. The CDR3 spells CATSDRSGGTPNEQFF. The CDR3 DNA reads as TGTGCCACCAGTGACCGATCAGGGGGCACTCCTAATGAGCAGTTCTTC.

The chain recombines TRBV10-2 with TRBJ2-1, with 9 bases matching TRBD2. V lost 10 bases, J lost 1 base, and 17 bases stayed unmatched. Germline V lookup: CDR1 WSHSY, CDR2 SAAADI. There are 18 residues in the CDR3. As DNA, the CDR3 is TGCGCCACCCTAGGGGGTAGCGGGGGCGTAGGTTCCTACAATGAGCAGTTCTTC. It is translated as CATLGGSGGVGSYNEQFF.

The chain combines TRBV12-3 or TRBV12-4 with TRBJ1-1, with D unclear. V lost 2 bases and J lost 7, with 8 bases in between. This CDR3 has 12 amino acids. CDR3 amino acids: CASSLIRDEAFF. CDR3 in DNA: TGTGCCAGCAGTTTAATCCGCGATGAAGCTTTCTTT.

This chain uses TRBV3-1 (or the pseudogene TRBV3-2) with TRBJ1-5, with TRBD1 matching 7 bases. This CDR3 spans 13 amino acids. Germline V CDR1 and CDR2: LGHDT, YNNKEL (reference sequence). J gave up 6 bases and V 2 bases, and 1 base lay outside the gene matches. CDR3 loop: CASSQNRGQPQHF. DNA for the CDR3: TGTGCCAGCAGCCAAAACAGGGGTCAGCCCCAGCATTTT.

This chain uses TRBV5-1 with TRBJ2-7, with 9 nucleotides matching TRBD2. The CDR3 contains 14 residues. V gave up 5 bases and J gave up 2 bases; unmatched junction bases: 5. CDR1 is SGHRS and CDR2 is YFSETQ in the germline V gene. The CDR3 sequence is CASSATSGPYEQYF. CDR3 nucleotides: TGCGCCAGCAGTGCGACTAGCGGCCCCTACGAGCAGTACTTC.

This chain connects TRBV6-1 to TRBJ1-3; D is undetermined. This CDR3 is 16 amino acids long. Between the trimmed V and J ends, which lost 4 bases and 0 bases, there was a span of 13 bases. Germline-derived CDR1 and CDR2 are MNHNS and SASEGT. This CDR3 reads CASSVSQVVSGNTIYF. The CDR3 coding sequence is TGTGCCAGCAGTGTATCGCAGGTCGTCTCTGGAAACACCATATATTTT.